Following are 12 T cell receptor beta chains from one sample sequenced in a study of beta chain features in type 1 diabetes. These receptors are not linked to any known antigen. The investigators reverse transcribed all of the isolated RNA, so they sequenced expressed TCRB transcripts. The protocol was immunoSEQ multiplex PCR, while the TCRdb copy is restricted to in-frame clones and leaves out a portion. This sample yields fewer than 350,000 clones, of which approximately 16% are seen a single time; approximately 0.015% belongs to the top ten. General study points: Among patients with Type 1 diabetes, TCRB CDR3s were moderately but significantly shorter in every one of the four CD4+ subsets.

What was sequenced was naive CD4+ T cells from blood. These receptors originate from a man aged 18 to 29 with type 1 diabetes.

The table lists this clone with a few counts. V usage is TRBV6-5 and J usage is TRBJ1-2; 11 nucleotides line up with TRBD1. The CDR3 extends over 15 amino acids. The germline V gene has CDR1 MNHEY and CDR2 SVGAGI. The V gene end was trimmed by 5 bases and the J gene end by 2 bases; junction bases not matched to a gene: 4. The CDR3 loop is CASSAWTGGNYGYTF. DNA of the CDR3: TGTGCCAGCAGTGCCTGGACAGGGGGCAACTATGGCTACACCTTC.

Only a few counts were recorded for this clone. The V call is TRBV4-3, the J call TRBJ1-1, with D possibly being TRBD1 (6 bases). Trimming removed 0 bases at V and 4 bases at J, with 21 bases between. This CDR3 comprises 18 residues. CDR1 and CDR2 (germline): LGHNA, YSLEER. CDR3 nucleotides: TGCGCCAGCAGCCAAGATTGGGGGGGCGCGAGGGGTGTCACTGAAGCTTTCTTT. Protein: CASSQDWGGARGVTEAFF.

The rearrangement links TRBV6-5 to TRBJ2-5; no definite D call. Germline V gives CDR1 MNHEY, CDR2 SVGAGI. The CDR3 extends over 16 amino acids. The V end was cut by 0 bases, the J end by 1 base, with 12 bases between. The CDR3 coding sequence is TGTGCCAGCAGTTACTCGAAGCGCCCCGTCCAAGAGACCCAGTACTTC. It is translated as CASSYSKRPVQETQYF.

The rearrangement joins TRBV30 to TRBJ2-1; 7 positions match TRBD1. The CDR3 totals 15 residues. The trim removed 4 bases at V and 6 bases at J, leaving 12 bases unmatched. CDR1 is GTSNPN, CDR2 SVGIG, per germline (reference sequence). The CDR3 region is CAWNYAGGLRNEQFF. CDR3 nucleotide sequence: TGTGCCTGGAATTATGCAGGGGGTCTCCGCAATGAGCAGTTCTTC.

The rearrangement links TRBV5-1 to TRBJ2-7; D is ambiguous. Trimming pared 1 base from V and 9 bases from J, leaving 8 bases between. Germline V CDR1 and CDR2: SGHRS, YFSETQ. This CDR3 contains 11 residues. CDR3 bases: TGCGCCAGCAGCTTGTCCGATAGGCAGTACTTC. Translating gives CASSLSDRQYF. Complete variable domain (other parts from reference TRBV5-1 and TRBJ2-7): KAGVTQTPRYLIKTRGQQVTLSCSPISGHRSVSWYQQTPGQGLQFLFEYFSETQRNKGNFPGRFSGRQFSNSRSEMNVSTLELGDSALYLCASSLSDRQYFGPGTRLTVT.

This clone was counted a few times. The chain carries TRBV14 and TRBJ2-7; D might be TRBD2 (5 bases). Germline CDR1 is SGHDN and CDR2 is FVKESK. Trimming left V 4 bases short and J 5 bases short, with 15 bases between. This CDR3 region has 14 residues. Here the CDR3 DNA reads TGTGCCAGCAGCCCTCTAGCACGAAGGGACGAGCAGTACTTC. It translates to CASSPLARRDEQYF.

There are a few counts of this clone. The chain joins TRBV18 to TRBJ1-1, with 7 nucleotides matching TRBD1. The V gene's germline CDR1 is KGHSH and CDR2 LQKENI. The J segment lost 2 bases and the V segment lost 3 bases, leaving 6 bases of the junction unmatched. The length of the CDR3 is 15 residues. This CDR3 is CASSPNRDRNTEAFF. In DNA, the CDR3 is TGTGCCAGCTCACCGAACCGGGACAGAAACACTGAAGCTTTCTTT.

The rearrangement joins TRBV15 to TRBJ1-6; a weak D match, TRBD1 (5 bases). Germline V lookup: CDR1 LNHNV, CDR2 YYDKDF (reference sequence). Deletions cut 0 bases from V and 8 bases from J, with 11 bases between. The CDR3 loop spans 15 amino acids. The CDR3 DNA follows: TGTGCCACCAGCAGAGATATCTCAGGGCATTCACCCCTCCACTTT. As protein: CATSRDISGHSPLHF.

This clone has a handful of counts. V usage is TRBV5-1 and J usage is TRBJ2-7, with D maybe TRBD2 (5 bases). V was clipped by 0 bases and J by 0 bases, with 10 bases between them. Germline V lookup: CDR1 SGHRS, CDR2 YFSETQ. This CDR3 comprises 15 residues. CDR3 region: CASSLVAGGSYEQYF. Written as DNA, the CDR3 is TGCGCCAGCAGCTTGGTAGCTGGAGGCTCCTACGAGCAGTACTTC.

The chain recombines TRBV21-1 with TRBJ2-7; the DNA was not used to check the table's D call, TRBD2. TRBV21-1 is a known pseudogene. CDR3 size: 19 residues. DNA of the CDR3: TGTGCCAGCAGCCACCTTATAGCGGGAGTGAGTATGATATCCTACGAGCAGTACTTC. This codes for CASSHLIAGVSMISYEQYF.

Regarding this clone: Other DNA sequences within the sample encode an identical CDR3. The CDR3, as DNA: TGTGCCAGCTCACCGAGAGCGGGGCAAGAGACCCAGTACTTC. Amino acids: CASSPRAGQETQYF. The chain combines TRBV18 with TRBJ2-5, with 7 bases aligning to TRBD2. This CDR3 is 14 amino acids long. Unmatched junction bases numbered 3, after V lost 3 bases and J lost 2 bases. CDR1 and CDR2 (germline): KGHSH, LQKENI.

There are a few counts of this clone. The chain recombines TRBV9 with TRBJ2-3; 9 bases fit TRBD2. V shed 5 bases, J shed 6 bases, and the junction held 10 bases outside the gene matches. From germline, CDR1 is SGDLS and CDR2 YYNGEE. This CDR3 comprises 15 residues. CDR3: CASSRLGGGADTQYF. The CDR3 DNA reads TGTGCCAGCAGTCGCCTTGGCGGGGGGGCCGATACGCAGTATTTT.